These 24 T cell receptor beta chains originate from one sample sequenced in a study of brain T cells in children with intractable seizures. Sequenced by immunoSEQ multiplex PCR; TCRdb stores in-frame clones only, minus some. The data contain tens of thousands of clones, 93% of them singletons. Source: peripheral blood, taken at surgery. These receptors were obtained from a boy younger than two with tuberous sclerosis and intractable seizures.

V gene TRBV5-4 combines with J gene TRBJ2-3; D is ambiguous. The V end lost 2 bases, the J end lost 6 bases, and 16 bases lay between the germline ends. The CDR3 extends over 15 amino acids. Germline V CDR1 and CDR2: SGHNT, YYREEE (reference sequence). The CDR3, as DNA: TGTGCCAGCAGCTTTTCGCCGTCCCTTGTCGATACGCAGTATTTT. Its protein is CASSFSPSLVDTQYF. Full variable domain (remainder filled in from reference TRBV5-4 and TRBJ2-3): ETGVTQSPTHLIKTRGQQVTLRCSSQSGHNTVSWYQQALGQGPQFIFQYYREEENGRGNFPPRFSGLQFPNYSSELNVNALELDDSALYLCASSFSPSLVDTQYFGPGTRLTVL.

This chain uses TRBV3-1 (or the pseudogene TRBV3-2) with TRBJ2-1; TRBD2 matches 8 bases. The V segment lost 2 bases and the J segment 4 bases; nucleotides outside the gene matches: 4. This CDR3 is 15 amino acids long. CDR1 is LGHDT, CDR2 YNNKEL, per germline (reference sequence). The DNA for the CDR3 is TGTGCCAGCAGCCAAACGGGACTAGTTTACAATGAGCAGTTCTTC. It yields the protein CASSQTGLVYNEQFF.

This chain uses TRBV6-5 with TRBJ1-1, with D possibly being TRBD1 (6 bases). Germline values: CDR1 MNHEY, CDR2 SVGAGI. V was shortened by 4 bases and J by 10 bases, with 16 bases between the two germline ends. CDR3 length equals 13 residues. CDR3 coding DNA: TGTGCCAGCAGTTGGGGGGGGCGCACGGGAGCTTTCTTT. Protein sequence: CASSWGGRTGAFF.

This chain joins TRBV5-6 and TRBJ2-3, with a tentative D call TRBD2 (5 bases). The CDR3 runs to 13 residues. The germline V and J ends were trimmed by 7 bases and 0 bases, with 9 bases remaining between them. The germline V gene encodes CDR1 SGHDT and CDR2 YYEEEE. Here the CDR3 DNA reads TGTGCCAGCGAGTCGGGAAGCACAGATACGCAGTATTTT. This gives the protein CASESGSTDTQYF.

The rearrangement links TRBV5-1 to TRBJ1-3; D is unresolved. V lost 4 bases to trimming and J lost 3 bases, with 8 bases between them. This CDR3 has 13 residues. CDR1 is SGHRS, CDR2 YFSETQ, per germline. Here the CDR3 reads CASSPNNGNTIYF. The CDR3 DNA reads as TGCGCCAGCAGCCCAAATAATGGAAACACCATATATTTT.

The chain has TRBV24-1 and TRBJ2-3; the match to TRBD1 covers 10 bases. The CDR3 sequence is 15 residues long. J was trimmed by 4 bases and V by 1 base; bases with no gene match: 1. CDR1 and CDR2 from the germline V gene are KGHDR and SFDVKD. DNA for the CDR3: TGTGCCACCAGTGATTTCGGACAGGGGGCAGATACGCAGTATTTT. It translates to CATSDFGQGADTQYF.

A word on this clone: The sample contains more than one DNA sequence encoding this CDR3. Here the CDR3 DNA reads TGTGCCAGCAGCTTATCGTCCGGGGAGCTGTTTTTT. This translates into CASSLSSGELFF. The chain uses TRBV5-6 and TRBJ2-2; D unresolved. This CDR3 has 12 amino acids. Looked up from germline, CDR1 is SGHDT and CDR2 is YYEEEE. Deletions cut 2 bases from V and 6 bases from J, with 5 bases between.

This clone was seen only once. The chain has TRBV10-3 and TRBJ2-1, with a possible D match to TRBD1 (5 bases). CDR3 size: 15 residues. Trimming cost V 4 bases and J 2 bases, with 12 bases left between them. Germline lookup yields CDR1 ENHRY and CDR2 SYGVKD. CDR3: CAISVTGPPYNEQFF. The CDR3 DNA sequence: TGTGCCATCAGTGTCACAGGACCCCCCTACAATGAGCAGTTCTTC.

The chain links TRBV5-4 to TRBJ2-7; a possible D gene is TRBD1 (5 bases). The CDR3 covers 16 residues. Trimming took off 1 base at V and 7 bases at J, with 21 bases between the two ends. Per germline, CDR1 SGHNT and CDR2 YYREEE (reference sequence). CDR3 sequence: CASSLTGQPGIWEQYF. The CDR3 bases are TGTGCCAGCAGCTTGACCGGGCAACCAGGGATTTGGGAGCAGTACTTC.

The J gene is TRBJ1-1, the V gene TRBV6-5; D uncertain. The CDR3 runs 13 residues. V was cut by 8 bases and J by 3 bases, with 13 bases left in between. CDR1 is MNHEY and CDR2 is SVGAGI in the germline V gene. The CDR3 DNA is TGTGCCAGCTGGTTGAGCGGGTACACTGAAGCTTTCTTT. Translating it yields CASWLSGYTEAFF.

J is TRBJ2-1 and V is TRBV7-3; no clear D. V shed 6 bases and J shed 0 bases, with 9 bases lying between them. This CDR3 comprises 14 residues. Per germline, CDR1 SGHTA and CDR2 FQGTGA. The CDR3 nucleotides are TGTGCCAGCAGGGACGTGAGCTCCTACAATGAGCAGTTCTTC. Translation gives CASRDVSSYNEQFF.

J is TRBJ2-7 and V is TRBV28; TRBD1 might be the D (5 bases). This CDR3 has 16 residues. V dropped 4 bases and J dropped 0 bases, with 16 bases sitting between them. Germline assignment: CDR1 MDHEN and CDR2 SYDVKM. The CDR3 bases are TGTGCCAGCAGTTCCCCTGCTGACAGATACTCCTACGAGCAGTACTTC. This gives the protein CASSSPADRYSYEQYF.

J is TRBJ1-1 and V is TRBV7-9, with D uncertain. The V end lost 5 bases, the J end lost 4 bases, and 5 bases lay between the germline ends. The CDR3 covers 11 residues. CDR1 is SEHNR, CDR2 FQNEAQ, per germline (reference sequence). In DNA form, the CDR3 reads TGTGCCAGCAGCCTCGGCACTGAAGCTTTCTTT. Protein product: CASSLGTEAFF.

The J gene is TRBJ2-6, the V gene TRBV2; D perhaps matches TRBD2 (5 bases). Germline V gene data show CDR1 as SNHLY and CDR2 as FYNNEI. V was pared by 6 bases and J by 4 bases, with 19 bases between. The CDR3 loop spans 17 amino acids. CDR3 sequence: CASRSQTGSSGANVLTF. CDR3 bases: TGTGCCAGCAGATCCCAGACGGGGAGCTCCGGGGCCAACGTCCTGACTTTC.

CDR3 amino acids: CASSFRDLYEQYF. The DNA of the CDR3 is TGTGCCAGCAGCTTCCGGGACCTATACGAGCAGTACTTC. This chain uses TRBV11-3 with TRBJ2-7; D tentatively reads TRBD1 or TRBD2 (5 bases each). This CDR3 has 13 amino acids. V lost 3 bases, J lost 4 bases, and 10 bases lay in between. Germline V gene lookup returns CDR1 SGHNT and CDR2 YENEEA. The variable domain in full, with the rest retrieved from reference TRBV11-3 and TRBJ2-7, is EAGVVQSPRYKIIEKKQPVAFWCNPISGHNTLYWYLQNLGQGPELLIRYENEEAVDDSQLPKDRFSAERLKGVDSTLKIQPAELGDSAVYLCASSFRDLYEQYFGPGTRLTVT.

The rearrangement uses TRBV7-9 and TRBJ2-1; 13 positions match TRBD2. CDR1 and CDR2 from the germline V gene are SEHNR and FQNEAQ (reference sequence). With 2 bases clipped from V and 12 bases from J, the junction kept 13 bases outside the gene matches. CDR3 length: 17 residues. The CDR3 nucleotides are TGTGCCAGCAGCTTATTGAGTACTAGCGGGAGGGGATCGCGGCAGTTCTTC. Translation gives CASSLLSTSGRGSRQFF.

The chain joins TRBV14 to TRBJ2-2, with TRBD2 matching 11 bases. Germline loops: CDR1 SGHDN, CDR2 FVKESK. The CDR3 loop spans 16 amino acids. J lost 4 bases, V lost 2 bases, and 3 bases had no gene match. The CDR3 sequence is CASSQRSGGGTGELFF. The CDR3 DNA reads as TGTGCCAGCAGCCAACGTAGCGGGGGGGGCACCGGGGAGCTGTTTTTT.

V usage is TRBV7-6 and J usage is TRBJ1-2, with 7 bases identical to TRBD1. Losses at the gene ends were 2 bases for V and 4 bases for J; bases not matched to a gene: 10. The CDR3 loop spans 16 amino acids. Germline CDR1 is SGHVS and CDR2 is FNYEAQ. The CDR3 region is CASSLTTGSRGYGYTF. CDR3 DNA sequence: TGTGCCAGCAGCTTAACGACAGGGAGTAGAGGCTATGGCTACACCTTC.

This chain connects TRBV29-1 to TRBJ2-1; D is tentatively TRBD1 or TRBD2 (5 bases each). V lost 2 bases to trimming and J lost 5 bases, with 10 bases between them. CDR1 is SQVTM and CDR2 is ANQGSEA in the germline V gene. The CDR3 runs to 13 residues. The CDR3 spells CSVETGTNNEQFF. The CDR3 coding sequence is TGCAGCGTTGAAACCGGGACGAACAATGAGCAGTTCTTC.

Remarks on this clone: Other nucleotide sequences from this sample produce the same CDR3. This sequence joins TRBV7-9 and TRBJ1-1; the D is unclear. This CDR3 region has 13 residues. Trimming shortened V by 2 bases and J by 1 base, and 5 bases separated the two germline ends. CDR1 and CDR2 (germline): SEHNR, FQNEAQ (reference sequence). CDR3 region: CASSLSGNTEAFF. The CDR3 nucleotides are TGTGCCAGCAGCTTATCAGGGAACACTGAAGCTTTCTTT.

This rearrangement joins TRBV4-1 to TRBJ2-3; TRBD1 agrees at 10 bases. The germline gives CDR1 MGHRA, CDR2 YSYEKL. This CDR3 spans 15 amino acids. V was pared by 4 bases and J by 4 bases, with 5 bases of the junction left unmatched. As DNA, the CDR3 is TGCGCCAGCAGCCTAACCGGACAGGGGGCAGATACGCAGTATTTT. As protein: CASSLTGQGADTQYF.

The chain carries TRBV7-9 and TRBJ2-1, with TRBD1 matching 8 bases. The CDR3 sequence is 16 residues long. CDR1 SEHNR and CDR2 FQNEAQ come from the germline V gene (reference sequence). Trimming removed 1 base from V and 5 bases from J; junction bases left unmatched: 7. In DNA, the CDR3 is TGTGCCAGCAGCTTAGGGACAGGGAACATAAACAATGAGCAGTTCTTC. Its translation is CASSLGTGNINNEQFF.

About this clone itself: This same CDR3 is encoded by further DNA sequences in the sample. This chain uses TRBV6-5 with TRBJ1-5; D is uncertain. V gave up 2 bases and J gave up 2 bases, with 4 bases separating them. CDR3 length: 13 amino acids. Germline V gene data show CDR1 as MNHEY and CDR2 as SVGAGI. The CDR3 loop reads CASSYRGNQPQHF. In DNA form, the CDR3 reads TGTGCCAGCAGTTACAGGGGCAATCAGCCCCAGCATTTT.

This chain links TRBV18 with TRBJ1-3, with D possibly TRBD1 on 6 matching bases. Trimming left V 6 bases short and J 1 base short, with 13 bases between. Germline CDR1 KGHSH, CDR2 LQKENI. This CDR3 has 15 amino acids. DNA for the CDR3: TGTGCCAGCTCCCCAGACAGGCCATCTGGAAACACCATATATTTT. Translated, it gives CASSPDRPSGNTIYF. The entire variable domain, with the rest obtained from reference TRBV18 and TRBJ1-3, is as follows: NAGVMQNPRHLVRRRGQEARLRCSPMKGHSHVYWYRQLPEEGLKFMVYLQKENIIDESGMPKERFSAEFPKEGPSILRIQQVVRGDSAAYFCASSPDRPSGNTIYFGEGSWLTVV.